This T cell receptor (beta chain) was recorded in a study of long-term antiretroviral therapy in people with HIV. The CDR3 sequence is 16 residues long. Germline assignment: CDR1 KGHSH and CDR2 LQKENI. V lost 3 bases and J lost 6; bases outside the gene matches: 8. Researchers ran immunoSEQ v3.0 at survey level. Profiling relied on immunoSEQ multiplex PCR, and the TCRdb table lists in-frame clones only, not all of them. The data show 10,000 to 15,000 clones, with roughly nine tenths seen just once and around a fifth held by the top ten. The chain is built from TRBV18 and TRBJ2-5; 12 positions match TRBD1. The sample was unsorted PBMCs, taken 2.1 years after starting antiretroviral therapy. This receptor was taken from a woman in her thirties or forties with HIV. The CDR3 coding sequence is TGTGCCAGCTCACCCCCTCAGGGACAGGGGGCTCAGACCCAGTACTTC. Protein sequence: CASSPPQGQGAQTQYF.